These 13 T cell receptor beta chains originate from one sample sequenced in a study of blood T cell repertoires in COVID-19. Clones were sequenced by immunoSEQ multiplex PCR, and TCRdb holds only the in-frame ones, with some missing. The profile shows over 75,000 clones, approximately 80% of them singletons. Sequenced material: peripheral blood. All receptors derive from a human donor in a cohort sampled during active COVID-19.

This clone was observed a single time. This chain joins TRBV7-2 and TRBJ2-1, with a possible D match to TRBD2 (6 bases). The CDR3 runs to 13 residues. Germline-derived CDR1 and CDR2 are SGHTA and FQGNSA. The V and J ends lost 4 bases and 8 bases respectively, with 12 bases between them. This CDR3 reads CASSSKPGDEQFF. CDR3 DNA sequence: TGTGCCAGCAGCTCGAAACCGGGGGATGAGCAGTTCTTC.

V and J are TRBV2 and TRBJ2-7, with D tentatively TRBD1 (6 bases). With 0 bases removed from V and 3 bases from J, the gap between germline ends came to 15 bases. Germline loops: CDR1 SNHLY, CDR2 FYNNEI. CDR3 length equals 16 residues. The CDR3 spells CASSEAGATRVYEQYF. CDR3 sequence (DNA): TGTGCCAGCAGTGAAGCGGGGGCGACGAGGGTCTACGAGCAGTACTTC. Using reference TRBV2 and TRBJ2-7 for the parts outside the CDR3, the full variable domain is EPEVTQTPSHQVTQMGQEVILRCVPISNHLYFYWYRQILGQKVEFLVSFYNNEISEKSEIFDDQFSVERPDGSNFTLKIRSTKLEDSAMYFCASSEAGATRVYEQYFGPGTRLTVT.

The chain links TRBV29-1 to TRBJ1-2; D is possibly TRBD1 (6 bases). The germline CDR1 and CDR2 sequences are SQVTM and ANQGSEA. Trimming shortened V by 4 bases and J by 9 bases, and 15 bases separated the two germline ends. This CDR3 spans 12 amino acids. The CDR3 loop reads CSVGTASRSYTF. DNA of the CDR3: TGCAGCGTTGGGACAGCCTCTAGAAGCTACACCTTC.

The gene calls are TRBV6-2 or TRBV6-3 and TRBJ1-4, with D uncertain. This CDR3 contains 15 residues. CDR1 is MNHEY, CDR2 SVGEGT, per germline. With 5 bases removed from V and 6 bases from J, the gap between germline ends came to 16 bases. This chain's CDR3 is CASSPYSLGDEKLFF. The CDR3 region has the DNA TGTGCCAGCAGTCCCTACTCCCTGGGAGATGAAAAACTGTTTTTT.

The chain uses TRBV29-1 and TRBJ2-1; 8 bases fit TRBD1. The CDR3 extends over 16 amino acids. Germline V gene data show CDR1 as SQVTM and CDR2 as ANQGSEA. Germline trimming cut 6 bases from V and 4 bases from J; bases unmatched to any gene: 14. The CDR3 DNA reads TGCAGCGTCGAAAGGGGAGAGGACAGGGCTTACAATGAGCAGTTCTTC. Its protein product is CSVERGEDRAYNEQFF.

V is TRBV2 and J is TRBJ2-1; 7 nucleotides line up with TRBD2. Looked up from germline, CDR1 is SNHLY and CDR2 is FYNNEI. The CDR3 has 15 residues. The junction had 13 bases not matched to a gene; V was cut back by 6 bases and J by 8 bases. The CDR3 nucleotides read TGTGCCAGCAGCCAGATAATGGCTACTAGCGATGAGCAGTTCTTC. This codes for CASSQIMATSDEQFF.

The chain carries TRBV28 and TRBJ2-3, with 11 bases lining up with TRBD1. V shed 4 bases, J shed 4 bases, and the junction held 7 bases outside the gene matches. In germline, CDR1 is MDHEN, CDR2 SYDVKM. The CDR3 is 16 residues long. The CDR3 bases are TGTGCCAGCAGTTCCTCCGGGACAGGGGGAGCAGATACGCAGTATTTT. This gives the protein CASSSSGTGGADTQYF.

V and J are TRBV19 and TRBJ1-1; D is uncertain. Looked up from germline, CDR1 is LNHDA and CDR2 is SQIVND (reference sequence). The CDR3 sequence is 16 residues long. Trimming left V 5 bases short and J 6 bases short, with 22 bases between. In nucleotides, the CDR3 is TGTGCCAGTAGTTCTTCTTCCCGGGAAAAGGCCGCTGAAGCTTTCTTT. Protein sequence: CASSSSSREKAAEAFF.

The chain has TRBV28 and TRBJ2-1; no definite D call. The CDR3 contains 15 residues. The V end lost 3 bases, the J end lost 2 bases, and 11 bases lay between the germline ends. Germline CDR1 is MDHEN and CDR2 is SYDVKM. In nucleotides, the CDR3 is TGTGCCAGCAGTTTCGTGGGCTCCCCCTACAATGAGCAGTTCTTC. This translates into CASSFVGSPYNEQFF.

V usage is TRBV24-1 and J usage is TRBJ1-4, with a possible D match to TRBD1 (5 bases). Germline-derived CDR1 and CDR2 are KGHDR and SFDVKD. The CDR3 loop spans 18 amino acids. V was trimmed by 3 bases and J by 0 bases, leaving 16 bases between them. As DNA, the CDR3 is TGTGCCACCAGTGATCCCCTTGGACATCCGGCAACTAATGAAAAACTGTTTTTT. It is translated as CATSDPLGHPATNEKLFF.

The genes are TRBV3-1 (or the pseudogene TRBV3-2) and TRBJ2-7, with TRBD1 as a possible D gene (6 bases). Germline V CDR1 and CDR2: LGHDT, YNNKEL (reference sequence). The V gene lost 0 bases and the J gene lost 6 bases, with 15 bases spanning the gap. The CDR3 runs to 15 residues. CDR3 region: CASSQDPGTSSEQYF. The CDR3 bases are TGTGCCAGCAGCCAAGACCCCGGGACATCTAGCGAGCAGTACTTC.

V is TRBV5-1 and J is TRBJ1-5; D gene unclear. V was shortened by 2 bases and J by 6 bases, with 12 bases between the two germline ends. The germline V gene encodes CDR1 SGHRS and CDR2 YFSETQ. The CDR3 contains 14 residues. CDR3 loop: CASSLGGLGQPQHF. In DNA, the CDR3 is TGCGCCAGCAGCTTAGGAGGTTTGGGTCAGCCCCAGCATTTT.

This clone was seen more than once but under ten times. At one boundary the junction diverges from the germline segment, which might be a read error. V usage is TRBV2 and J usage is TRBJ2-1, with a weak D call TRBD1 (6 bases). CDR1 is SNHLY, CDR2 FYNNEI, per germline. This CDR3 contains 11 residues. CDR3 sequence reads: CASSGNRAPIF. CDR3 nucleotide sequence: TGTGCCAGCAGTGGGAACAGGGCCCCAATCTTC.